Listed here are 28 T cell receptor beta chains from one sample, sequenced in a study of patients and donors after allogeneic stem cell transplantation. TCRdb processed the RT-PCR reads anew with MiXCR; each CDR3 protein has one entry. The sample records around 150,000 distinct CDR3 sequences, roughly 30% being singletons. Sample: blood, either unsorted or a sorted T cell fraction (not recorded which). The receptors were sampled from a human donor who was either an allogeneic HSCT recipient or a stem cell or donor lymphocyte infusion donor (not recorded which). It is not recorded whose cells these are; they may come from a transplant donor.

The genes are TRBV4-2 and TRBJ1-2; D not resolved. V was trimmed by 3 bases and J by 6 bases, leaving 11 bases between them. The CDR3 length is 13 residues. The germline V gene has CDR1 LGHNA and CDR2 YNFKEQ. The CDR3 DNA reads as TGTGCCAGCAGCCAGTCCTCGGTCAATGGCTACACCTTC. As protein: CASSQSSVNGYTF.

This chain joins TRBV12-3 or TRBV12-4 and TRBJ1-2, with no clear D. The CDR3 covers 15 residues. V was cut by 1 base and J by 0 bases, with 9 bases left in between. The CDR3 reads CASSLESGANYGYTF. The CDR3 DNA reads TGTGCCAGCAGTTTAGAGTCAGGTGCTAACTATGGCTACACCTTC.

This clonotype was detected many times. The V gene is TRBV12-3 or TRBV12-4, the J gene TRBJ1-2; D is unresolved. The CDR3 length is 13 residues. V was shortened by 4 bases and J by 4 bases, with 10 bases between the two germline ends. The CDR3 region has the DNA TGTGCCAGCAGTTCGTCGGTCGCCTATGGCTACACCTTC. It yields the protein CASSSSVAYGYTF.

The CDR3: CASSSWASTDTQYF. CDR3 coding DNA: TGTGCCAGCAGTTCCTGGGCCAGCACAGATACGCAGTATTTT. V gene TRBV27 combines with J gene TRBJ2-3; D not certain. The germline V gene encodes CDR1 MNHEY and CDR2 SMNVEV (reference sequence). This CDR3 has 14 residues. V was clipped by 4 bases and J by 0 bases, with 8 bases between them.

This clonotype occurred a few times. The chain uses TRBV5-1 and TRBJ1-2; D possibly corresponds to TRBD1 (5 bases). Germline CDR1 is SGHRS and CDR2 is YFSETQ. The CDR3 runs to 16 residues. V was cut by 4 bases and J by 6 bases, with 22 bases left in between. The CDR3 loop is CASSLQGQPKGDGYTF. CDR3 sequence (DNA): TGCGCCAGCAGCCTCCAAGGACAACCAAAAGGCGATGGCTACACCTTC.

The rearrangement uses TRBV5-1 and TRBJ2-1, with a possible D match to TRBD1 (5 bases). The germline CDR1 and CDR2 sequences are SGHRS and YFSETQ. Deletions cut 4 bases from V and 6 bases from J, with 14 bases between. The CDR3 is made up of 14 amino acids. The CDR3 loop reads CASSQPGQANEQFF. The CDR3 DNA sequence: TGCGCCAGCAGCCAACCCGGACAAGCCAATGAGCAGTTCTTC.

This clonotype was counted at least ten times. The genes are TRBV6-5 and TRBJ1-6, with 8 bases identical to TRBD1. CDR3 length equals 18 residues. J gave up 9 bases and V 0 bases, and 13 bases lay outside the gene matches. Germline-derived CDR1 and CDR2 are MNHEY and SVGAGI. The CDR3 DNA is TGTGCCAGCAGTTACTCGAAGGGACAGGTCTTCTTTGGTTCACCCCTCCACTTT. As protein: CASSYSKGQVFFGSPLHF.

Many counts were recorded for this clonotype. This chain uses TRBV5-1 with TRBJ1-2; 8 bases fit TRBD1. Unmatched junction bases numbered 5, after V lost 4 bases and J lost 0 bases. The CDR3 spans 15 residues. CDR1 and CDR2 from the germline V gene are SGHRS and YFSETQ. CDR3 in DNA: TGCGCCAGCAGCGCGGGGACAGGAGCTAACTATGGCTACACCTTC. Translated, it gives CASSAGTGANYGYTF.

This chain joins TRBV7-8 and TRBJ1-5; 12 nucleotides agree with TRBD1. The CDR3 extends over 15 amino acids. The junction had 6 bases not matched to a gene; V was cut back by 6 bases and J by 6 bases. Germline V CDR1 and CDR2: SGHVS, FQNEAQ. DNA of the CDR3: TGTGCCAGCAGTCGGGACAGGGGGCGCGTTCAGCCCCAGCATTTT. Residues: CASSRDRGRVQPQHF.

This rearrangement joins TRBV4-1 to TRBJ2-1, with D perhaps TRBD2 (6 bases). The germline V and J ends were trimmed by 4 bases and 0 bases, with 13 bases remaining between them. The CDR3 runs to 16 residues. Per germline, CDR1 MGHRA and CDR2 YSYEKL. The CDR3 sequence: CASSPQDSGSYNEQFF. The CDR3 region has the DNA TGCGCCAGCAGCCCCCAGGATAGCGGCTCCTACAATGAGCAGTTCTTC.

The CDR3 region is CASSTLGQGAGEQYF. The CDR3 DNA reads as TGTGCCAGCAGTACATTGGGACAGGGGGCTGGCGAGCAGTACTTC. The rearrangement uses TRBV2 and TRBJ2-7, with 12 bases matching TRBD1. The CDR3 loop spans 15 amino acids. The V and J ends lost 5 bases and 6 bases, in that order; junction bases with no gene match: 8. Germline CDR1 and CDR2: SNHLY and FYNNEI. The complete variable domain, with remaining parts taken from reference TRBV2 and TRBJ2-7, reads EPEVTQTPSHQVTQMGQEVILRCVPISNHLYFYWYRQILGQKVEFLVSFYNNEISEKSEIFDDQFSVERPDGSNFTLKIRSTKLEDSAMYFCASSTLGQGAGEQYFGPGTRLTVT.

This chain connects TRBV14 to TRBJ2-5; D remains ambiguous. The CDR3 spans 13 residues. Between the trimmed V and J ends, which lost 3 bases and 2 bases, there was a span of 7 bases. Germline V gene data show CDR1 as SGHDN and CDR2 as FVKESK. CDR3 region: CASSHTAQETQYF. CDR3 DNA: TGTGCCAGCAGCCACACGGCACAAGAGACCCAGTACTTC.

This clonotype was detected many times. J is TRBJ1-6 and V is TRBV12-3 or TRBV12-4, with D hard to call. The CDR3 has 12 residues. Trimming stripped 6 bases from V and 8 bases from J, with 8 bases between. The CDR3 region is CASSQRDSPLHF. The CDR3 coding sequence is TGTGCCAGCAGCCAGAGGGATTCACCCCTCCACTTT.

J is TRBJ1-2 and V is TRBV6-5; D possibly corresponds to TRBD1 (5 bases). CDR3 size: 16 residues. Trimming removed 0 bases at V and 4 bases at J, with 15 bases between. Germline V gives CDR1 MNHEY, CDR2 SVGAGI. The CDR3 DNA reads as TGTGCCAGCAGTTACTCGCCCCCAGGGAGAGGCTATGGCTACACCTTC. Protein sequence: CASSYSPPGRGYGYTF.

The V call is TRBV20-1, the J call TRBJ1-1, with D tentatively TRBD1 (6 bases). This CDR3 contains 14 residues. Trimming removed 6 bases at V and 4 bases at J, with 18 bases between. Germline V lookup: CDR1 DFQATT, CDR2 SNEGSKA (reference sequence). Written as DNA, the CDR3 is TGCAGTGCAGGGGGAGGGTTGGTGGCCACTGAAGCTTTCTTT. This sequence encodes CSAGGGLVATEAFF.

This clonotype was found many times. V is TRBV6-5 and J is TRBJ1-2; 7 positions agree with TRBD1. CDR1 is MNHEY and CDR2 is SVGAGI in the germline V gene. Trimming at V came to 5 bases and at J to 4 bases, leaving 10 bases not matched to a gene. The CDR3 totals 15 residues. Here the CDR3 reads CASSPTGLYSYGYTF. The CDR3 region has the DNA TGTGCCAGCAGTCCGACAGGGCTTTACAGCTATGGCTACACCTTC.

The J gene is TRBJ1-2, the V gene TRBV30, with D perhaps TRBD1 (5 bases). Germline CDR1 reads GTSNPN; CDR2 reads SVGIG (reference sequence). The length of the CDR3 is 16 residues. Trimming removed 6 bases at V and 8 bases at J, with 28 bases between. This CDR3 is CACPSGTYTSYVGYTF. Here the CDR3 DNA reads TGTGCCTGCCCATCCGGGACCTATACCTCTTATGTCGGCTACACCTTC.

This clonotype was counted many times. The chain combines TRBV20-1 with TRBJ1-4, with D perhaps TRBD1 (6 bases). CDR3 length equals 14 residues. V dropped 6 bases and J dropped 4 bases, with 15 bases sitting between them. Germline values: CDR1 DFQATT, CDR2 SNEGSKA (reference sequence). DNA for the CDR3: TGCAGTGCCCTTACTGCCAGGGGTAATGAAAAACTGTTTTTT. It encodes CSALTARGNEKLFF.

This clonotype was counted a few times. The chain is built from TRBV29-1 and TRBJ2-3, with D perhaps being TRBD1 or TRBD2 (7 bases each). V was shortened by 7 bases and J by 6 bases, with 20 bases between the two germline ends. Germline values: CDR1 SQVTM, CDR2 ANQGSEA. The CDR3 sequence is 14 residues long. CDR3 coding DNA: TGCAGCGGAGCCCTTGTCAGGGGGGGGGATACGCAGTATTTT. Protein: CSGALVRGGDTQYF.

The chain couples TRBV7-2 to TRBJ2-1, with 8 bases identical to TRBD1. The CDR3 runs 15 residues. V gave up 2 bases and J gave up 8 bases; unmatched junction bases: 8. The germline V gene encodes CDR1 SGHTA and CDR2 FQGNSA. The CDR3 bases are TGTGCCAGCAGCTTATGGGGACAGGTTGGCGATGAGCAGTTCTTC. Protein product: CASSLWGQVGDEQFF. The full variable domain, completed using reference TRBV7-2 and TRBJ2-1, is GAGVSQSPSNKVTEKGKDVELRCDPISGHTALYWYRQSLGQGLEFLIYFQGNSAPDKSGLPSDRFSAERTGGSVSTLTIQRTQQEDSAVYLCASSLWGQVGDEQFFGPGTRLTVL.

V is TRBV6-5 and J is TRBJ2-1; 7 nucleotides match TRBD1. Germline CDR1 reads MNHEY; CDR2 reads SVGAGI. This CDR3 contains 15 residues. With V trimmed by 6 bases and J by 6 bases, 11 bases remained unmatched. The CDR3 DNA reads as TGTGCCAGCAGGCTAGCCGGGACAGTCCGCAATGAGCAGTTCTTC. Encoded protein: CASRLAGTVRNEQFF.

This clonotype was observed a handful of times. The chain uses TRBV5-6 and TRBJ1-1; no clear D. Germline V lookup: CDR1 SGHDT, CDR2 YYEEEE. Trimming shortened V by 1 base and J by 7 bases, and 11 bases separated the two germline ends. The CDR3 contains 13 residues. The CDR3 sequence: CASSLPRDNEAFF. In DNA form, the CDR3 reads TGTGCCAGCAGCTTGCCCCGAGACAATGAAGCTTTCTTT.

The table lists this clonotype with a few counts. The chain has TRBV29-1 and TRBJ2-7; possible D gene TRBD1, 5 bases. The germline V and J ends were trimmed by 4 bases and 2 bases, with 12 bases remaining between them. CDR3 length: 13 residues. CDR1 and CDR2 from the germline V gene are SQVTM and ANQGSEA. This CDR3 is CSVAGRAAYEQYF. The CDR3 bases are TGCAGCGTTGCCGGCAGGGCAGCCTACGAGCAGTACTTC.

Only a few counts were recorded for this clonotype. The rearrangement joins TRBV27 to TRBJ2-3, with 7 nucleotides matching TRBD2. The CDR3 spans 19 residues. With 0 bases clipped from V and 0 bases from J, the junction kept 12 bases outside the gene matches. Germline V lookup: CDR1 MNHEY, CDR2 SMNVEV (reference sequence). The CDR3 loop reads CASSLSPLADLLSTDTQYF. CDR3 DNA sequence: TGTGCCAGCAGTTTATCCCCCCTAGCGGACCTTCTGAGCACAGATACGCAGTATTTT.

The rearrangement links TRBV7-6 to TRBJ2-7; 15 bases are a match to TRBD2. The CDR3 consists of 17 residues. Germline CDR1 reads SGHVS; CDR2 reads FNYEAQ. V shed 2 bases and J 4 bases; nucleotides not matched to a gene: 6. The CDR3 here is CASSLYPGTSGRYEQYF. CDR3 nucleotides: TGTGCCAGCAGCTTATATCCTGGGACTAGCGGGAGGTACGAGCAGTACTTC. Based on the CDR3 plus reference TRBV7-6 and TRBJ2-7, the full variable domain is GAGVSQSPRYKVTKRGQDVALRCDPISGHVSLYWYRQALGQGPEFLTYFNYEAQQDKSGLPNDRFSAERPEGSISTLTIQRTEQRDSAMYRCASSLYPGTSGRYEQYFGPGTRLTVT.

The chain combines TRBV4-2 with TRBJ2-7; 7 positions match TRBD1. The CDR3 contains 15 residues. Trimming cost V 4 bases and J 2 bases; bases outside gene matches: 8. Germline V gene lookup returns CDR1 LGHNA and CDR2 YNFKEQ. Here the CDR3 reads CASSPVQQGAYEQYF. DNA of the CDR3: TGTGCCAGCAGCCCGGTCCAGCAGGGGGCCTACGAGCAGTACTTC.

CDR3 coding DNA: TGTGCCAGCAGCTTAGCGGGGGCAGCGGGGGAGACCCAGTACTTC. Protein: CASSLAGAAGETQYF. J is TRBJ2-5 and V is TRBV7-9; a weak D match, TRBD2 (7 bases). This CDR3 region has 15 residues. CDR1 is SEHNR, CDR2 FQNEAQ, per germline (reference sequence). Trimming removed 0 bases at V and 5 bases at J, with 13 bases between.

The chain couples TRBV7-3 to TRBJ1-1; 7 nucleotides agree with TRBD1. Trimming removed 5 bases from V and 7 bases from J; junction bases left unmatched: 16. Germline assignment: CDR1 SGHTA and CDR2 FQGTGA. This CDR3 contains 16 residues. The CDR3: CASSGSLGRGFGEAFF. The CDR3 DNA is TGTGCCAGCAGCGGATCTTTGGGCAGGGGGTTCGGTGAAGCTTTCTTT.